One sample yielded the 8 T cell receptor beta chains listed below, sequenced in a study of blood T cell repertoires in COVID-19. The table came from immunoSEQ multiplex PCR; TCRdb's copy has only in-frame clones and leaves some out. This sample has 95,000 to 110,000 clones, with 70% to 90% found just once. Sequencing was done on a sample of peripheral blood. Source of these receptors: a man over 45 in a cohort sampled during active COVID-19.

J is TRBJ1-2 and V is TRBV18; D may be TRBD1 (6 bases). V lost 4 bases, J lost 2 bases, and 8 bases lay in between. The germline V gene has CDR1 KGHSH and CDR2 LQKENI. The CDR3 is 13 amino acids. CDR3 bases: TGTGCCAGCTCACTTGGGACAAACTATGGCTACACCTTC. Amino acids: CASSLGTNYGYTF.

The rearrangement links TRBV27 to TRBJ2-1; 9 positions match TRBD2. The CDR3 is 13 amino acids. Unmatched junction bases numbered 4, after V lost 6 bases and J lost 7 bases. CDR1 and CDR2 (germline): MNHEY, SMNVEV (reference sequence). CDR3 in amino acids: CASSALAGNEQFF. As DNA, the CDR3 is TGTGCCAGCAGCGCACTAGCGGGTAATGAGCAGTTCTTC.

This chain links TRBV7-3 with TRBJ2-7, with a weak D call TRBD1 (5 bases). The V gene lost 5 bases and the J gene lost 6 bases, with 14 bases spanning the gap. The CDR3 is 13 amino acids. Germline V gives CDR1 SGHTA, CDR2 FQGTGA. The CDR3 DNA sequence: TGTGCCAGCAGCCTCCGACAGAAGGGCGAGCAGTACTTC. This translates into CASSLRQKGEQYF.

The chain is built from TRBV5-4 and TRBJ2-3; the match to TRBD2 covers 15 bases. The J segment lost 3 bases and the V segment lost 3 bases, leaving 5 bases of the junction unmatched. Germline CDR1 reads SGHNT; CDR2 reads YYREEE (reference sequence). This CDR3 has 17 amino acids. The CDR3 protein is CASSWEGLAGGTDTQYF. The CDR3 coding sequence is TGTGCCAGCAGCTGGGAGGGACTAGCGGGGGGTACAGATACGCAGTATTTT.

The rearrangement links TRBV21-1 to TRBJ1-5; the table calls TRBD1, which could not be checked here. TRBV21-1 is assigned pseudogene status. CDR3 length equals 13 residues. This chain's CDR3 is CASNPQGAQPQHF. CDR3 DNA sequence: TGTGCCAGCAACCCACAGGGGGCGCAGCCCCAGCATTTT.

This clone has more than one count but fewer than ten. The CDR3, as DNA: TGTGCCAGCAGTATGACAGGGATCCAAGAGACCCAGTACTTC. Its protein is CASSMTGIQETQYF. This chain connects TRBV2 to TRBJ2-5; the match to TRBD1 covers 7 bases. The CDR3 loop spans 14 amino acids. V lost 5 bases, J lost 1 base, and 4 bases stayed unmatched. The V gene's germline CDR1 is SNHLY and CDR2 FYNNEI.

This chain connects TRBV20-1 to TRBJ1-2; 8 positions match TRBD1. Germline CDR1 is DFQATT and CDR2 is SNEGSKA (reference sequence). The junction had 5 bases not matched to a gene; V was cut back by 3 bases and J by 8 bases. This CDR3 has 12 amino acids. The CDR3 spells CSASGRGQGYTF. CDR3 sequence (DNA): TGCAGTGCTAGTGGCAGGGGGCAAGGCTACACCTTC.

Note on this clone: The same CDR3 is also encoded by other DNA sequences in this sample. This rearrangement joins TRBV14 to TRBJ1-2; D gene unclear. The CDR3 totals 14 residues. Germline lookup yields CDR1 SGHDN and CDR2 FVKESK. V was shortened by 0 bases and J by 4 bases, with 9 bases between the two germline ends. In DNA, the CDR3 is TGTGCCAGCAGCCAAGATCTGGGAGGCTATGGCTACACCTTC. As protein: CASSQDLGGYGYTF.